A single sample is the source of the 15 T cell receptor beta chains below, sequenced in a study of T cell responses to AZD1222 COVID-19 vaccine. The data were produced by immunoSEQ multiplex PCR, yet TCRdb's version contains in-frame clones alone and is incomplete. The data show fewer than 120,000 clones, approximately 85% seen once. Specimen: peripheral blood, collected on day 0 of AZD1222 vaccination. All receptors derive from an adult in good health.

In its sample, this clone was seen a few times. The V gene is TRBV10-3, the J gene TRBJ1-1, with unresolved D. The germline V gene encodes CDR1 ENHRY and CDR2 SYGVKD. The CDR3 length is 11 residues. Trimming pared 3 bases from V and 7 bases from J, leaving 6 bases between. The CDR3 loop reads CAISDQSEAFF. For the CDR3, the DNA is TGTGCCATCAGTGACCAGAGTGAAGCTTTCTTT.

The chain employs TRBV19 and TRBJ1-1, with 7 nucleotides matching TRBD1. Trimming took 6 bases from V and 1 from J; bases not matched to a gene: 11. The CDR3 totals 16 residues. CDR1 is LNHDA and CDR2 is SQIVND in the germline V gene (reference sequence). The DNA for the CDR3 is TGTGCCAGTAGGCGTCCTCACTGGGACAGGAACACTGAAGCTTTCTTT. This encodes CASRRPHWDRNTEAFF.

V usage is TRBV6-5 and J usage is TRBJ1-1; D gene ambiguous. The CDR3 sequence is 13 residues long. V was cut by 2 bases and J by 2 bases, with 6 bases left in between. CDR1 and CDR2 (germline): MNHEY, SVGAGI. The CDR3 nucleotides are TGTGCCAGCAGTTACGGACCTAACACTGAAGCTTTCTTT. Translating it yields CASSYGPNTEAFF.

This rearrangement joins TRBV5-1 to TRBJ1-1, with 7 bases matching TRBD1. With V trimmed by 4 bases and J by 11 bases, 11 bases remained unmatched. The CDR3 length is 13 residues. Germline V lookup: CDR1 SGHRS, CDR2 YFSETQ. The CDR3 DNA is TGCGCCAGCAGCGAGAGACAGGGATTGGCTGCTTTCTTT. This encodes CASSERQGLAAFF.

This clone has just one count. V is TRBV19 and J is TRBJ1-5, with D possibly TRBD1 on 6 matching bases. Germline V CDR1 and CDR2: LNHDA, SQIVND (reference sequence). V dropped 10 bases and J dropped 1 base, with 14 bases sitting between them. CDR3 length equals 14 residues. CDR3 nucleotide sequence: TGTGCCACCCGGGGGCCTGTGAGCAATCAGCCCCAGCATTTT. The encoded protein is CATRGPVSNQPQHF. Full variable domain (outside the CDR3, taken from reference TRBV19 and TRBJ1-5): DGGITQSPKYLFRKEGQNVTLSCEQNLNHDAMYWYRQDPGQGLRLIYYSQIVNDFQKGDIAEGYSVSREKKESFPLTVTSAQKNPTAFYLCATRGPVSNQPQHFGDGTRLSIL.

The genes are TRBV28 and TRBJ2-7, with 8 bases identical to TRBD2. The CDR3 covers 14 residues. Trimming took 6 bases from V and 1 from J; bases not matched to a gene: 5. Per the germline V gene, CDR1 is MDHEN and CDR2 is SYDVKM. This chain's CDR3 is CASRVGGASYEQYF. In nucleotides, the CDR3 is TGTGCCAGCAGAGTCGGGGGGGCATCCTACGAGCAGTACTTC.

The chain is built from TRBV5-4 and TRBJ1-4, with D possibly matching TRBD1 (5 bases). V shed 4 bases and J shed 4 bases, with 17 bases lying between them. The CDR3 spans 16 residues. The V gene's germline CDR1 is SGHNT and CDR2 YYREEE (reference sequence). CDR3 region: CASSPDRPFGNEKLFF. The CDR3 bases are TGTGCCAGCAGCCCCGACAGACCTTTCGGTAATGAAAAACTGTTTTTT.

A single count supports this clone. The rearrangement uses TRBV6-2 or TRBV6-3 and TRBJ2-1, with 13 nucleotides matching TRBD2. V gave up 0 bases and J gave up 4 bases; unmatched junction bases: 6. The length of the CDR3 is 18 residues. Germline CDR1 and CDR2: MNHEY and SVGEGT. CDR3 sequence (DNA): TGTGCCAGCAGTTACTCAGGACTAGCGGGAGCTGGTTACAATGAGCAGTTCTTC. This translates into CASSYSGLAGAGYNEQFF.

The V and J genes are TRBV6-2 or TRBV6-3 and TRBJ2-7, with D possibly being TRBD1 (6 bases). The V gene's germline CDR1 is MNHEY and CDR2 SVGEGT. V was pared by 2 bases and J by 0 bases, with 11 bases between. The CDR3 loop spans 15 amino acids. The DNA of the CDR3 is TGTGCCAGCAGTTACCTGACAGGAAACTCCTACGAGCAGTACTTC. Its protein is CASSYLTGNSYEQYF.

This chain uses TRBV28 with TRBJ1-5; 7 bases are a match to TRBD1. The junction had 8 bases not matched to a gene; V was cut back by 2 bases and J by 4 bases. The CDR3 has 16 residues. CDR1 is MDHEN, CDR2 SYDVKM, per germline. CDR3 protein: CASSLAGNRGNQPQHF. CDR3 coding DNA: TGTGCCAGCAGTTTAGCGGGAAACAGGGGAAATCAGCCCCAGCATTTT.

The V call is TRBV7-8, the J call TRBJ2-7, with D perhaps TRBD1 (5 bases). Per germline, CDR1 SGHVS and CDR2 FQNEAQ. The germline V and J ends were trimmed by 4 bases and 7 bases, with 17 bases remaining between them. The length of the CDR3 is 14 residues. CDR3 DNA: TGTGCCAGCAGCTCCATTGTGGCAGGGTTGGAGCAGTACTTC. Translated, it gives CASSSIVAGLEQYF.

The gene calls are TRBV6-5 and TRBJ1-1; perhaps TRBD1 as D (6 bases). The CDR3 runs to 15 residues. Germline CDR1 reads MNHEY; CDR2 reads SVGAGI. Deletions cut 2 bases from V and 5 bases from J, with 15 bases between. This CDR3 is CASSYEGGRRTEAFF. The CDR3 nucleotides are TGTGCCAGCAGTTACGAGGGGGGGCGTCGTACTGAAGCTTTCTTT.

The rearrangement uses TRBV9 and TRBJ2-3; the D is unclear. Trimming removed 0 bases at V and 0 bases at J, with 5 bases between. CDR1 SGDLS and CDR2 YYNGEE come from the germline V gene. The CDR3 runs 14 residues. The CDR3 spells CASSVAGSTDTQYF. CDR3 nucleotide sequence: TGTGCCAGCAGCGTAGCTGGCAGCACAGATACGCAGTATTTT.

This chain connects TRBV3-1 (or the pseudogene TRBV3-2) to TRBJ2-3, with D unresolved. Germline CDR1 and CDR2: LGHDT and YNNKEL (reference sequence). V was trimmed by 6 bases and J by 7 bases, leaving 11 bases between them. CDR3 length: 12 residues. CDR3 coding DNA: TGTGCCAGCAGGGATGTAGCAAATACGCAGTATTTT. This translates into CASRDVANTQYF.

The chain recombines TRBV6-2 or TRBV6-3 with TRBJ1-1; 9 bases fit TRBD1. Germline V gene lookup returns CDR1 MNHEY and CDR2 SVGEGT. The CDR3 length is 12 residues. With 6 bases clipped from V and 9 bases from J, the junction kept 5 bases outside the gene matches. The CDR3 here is CASSLGQGKAFF. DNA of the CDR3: TGTGCCAGCAGCCTCGGACAGGGGAAAGCTTTCTTT.